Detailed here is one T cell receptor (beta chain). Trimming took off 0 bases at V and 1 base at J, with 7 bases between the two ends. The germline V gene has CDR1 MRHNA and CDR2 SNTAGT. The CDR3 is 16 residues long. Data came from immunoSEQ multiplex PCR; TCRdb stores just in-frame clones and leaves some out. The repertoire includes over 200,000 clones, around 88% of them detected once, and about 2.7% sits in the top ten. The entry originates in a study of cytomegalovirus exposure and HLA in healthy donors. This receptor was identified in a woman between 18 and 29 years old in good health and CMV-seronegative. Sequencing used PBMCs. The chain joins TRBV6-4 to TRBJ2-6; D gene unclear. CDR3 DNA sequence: TGTGCCAGCAGTGACTCCACATCTTCTGGGGCCAACGTCCTGACTTTC. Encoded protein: CASSDSTSSGANVLTF.